One T cell receptor (beta chain) is described in this entry. The PCR contained 60 Vbeta and 13 Jbeta primers. Data came from immunoSEQ multiplex PCR; TCRdb stores just in-frame clones and leaves some out. The sample shows 130,000 to 150,000 clones, around 81% of them seen only once. This sample was taken from a study of cytomegalovirus exposure and HLA in healthy donors. CDR3 length equals 13 residues. Trimming took off 5 bases at V and 4 bases at J, with 11 bases between the two ends. Germline V gene sequence: CDR1 MNHEY, CDR2 SVGAGI. The specimen sequenced was PBMCs. The chain links TRBV6-5 to TRBJ1-2; D remains unclear. This receptor was identified in a male donor in good health and CMV-seronegative. The CDR3 DNA reads as TGTGCCAGCAGTGCCCCTGGCTCCTATGGCTACACCTTC. It translates to CASSAPGSYGYTF.